The 9 T cell receptor beta chains below were found in one sample sequenced in a study of CD8 T cells in ankylosing spondylitis. TCRdb used MiXCR to reprocess the 5' RACE reads, holding one entry per CDR3 protein. The sample yields around 180,000 distinct CDR3 sequences, roughly 13% seen once. What was sequenced was blood, either unsorted or a sorted T cell fraction (not recorded which). Receptors were obtained from a female donor with ankylosing spondylitis or in good health (not recorded which).

The table lists this clonotype with many counts. The gene calls are TRBV6-2 or TRBV6-3 and TRBJ1-1, with unresolved D. The germline gives CDR1 MNHEY, CDR2 SVGEGT. The germline V and J ends were trimmed by 0 bases and 0 bases, with 11 bases remaining between them. The CDR3 extends over 16 amino acids. CDR3: CASSYSSPRMNTEAFF. The CDR3 nucleotides are TGTGCCAGCAGTTACTCTTCTCCCAGAATGAACACTGAAGCTTTCTTT.

The chain couples TRBV5-1 to TRBJ2-3, with a possible D match to TRBD1 (5 bases). Trimming removed 0 bases from V and 2 bases from J, with 7 bases in between. CDR1 and CDR2 from the germline V gene are SGHRS and YFSETQ. The CDR3 loop spans 14 amino acids. CDR3 amino acids: CASSLGQYTDTQYF. CDR3 nucleotide sequence: TGCGCCAGCAGCTTGGGACAGTACACAGATACGCAGTATTTT.

This clonotype was recorded once. The V gene is TRBV2, the J gene TRBJ2-2; 8 bases match TRBD1. CDR1 and CDR2 (germline): SNHLY, FYNNEI. After removal of 4 bases from V and 5 bases from J, the junction contained 3 bases not matched to a gene. The CDR3 runs 14 residues. The DNA for the CDR3 is TGTGCCAGCAGTGGGACAGGGCGGACCGGGGAGCTGTTTTTT. As protein: CASSGTGRTGELFF.

There are many counts of this clonotype. The chain has TRBV29-1 and TRBJ1-4; D is unresolved. The germline V gene encodes CDR1 SQVTM and CDR2 ANQGSEA. The CDR3 loop spans 13 amino acids. V was clipped by 3 bases and J by 5 bases, with 10 bases between them. CDR3 region: CSVEWGRNEKLFF. The CDR3 region has the DNA TGCAGCGTTGAGTGGGGTCGGAATGAAAAACTGTTTTTT.

Regarding this clonotype: A much larger clone differs from this one at a single base, so this may be a read error. The CDR3 spells CASSLTVGYALELYF. CDR3 nucleotide sequence: TGTGCCAGCAGTTTAACGGTTGGGTATGCTTTGGAGCTGTACTTC. The V and J genes are TRBV27 and TRBJ2-7; D ambiguous. The CDR3 length is 15 residues. Germline V gene sequence: CDR1 MNHEY, CDR2 SMNVEV (reference sequence).

This clonotype was observed at least ten times. The chain employs TRBV20-1 and TRBJ2-1; D remains ambiguous. CDR1 and CDR2 from the germline V gene are DFQATT and SNEGSKA (reference sequence). CDR3 length: 11 residues. V was pared by 6 bases and J by 12 bases, with 15 bases between. The CDR3 bases are TGCAGTGCCGAAGGCGACGTAGGGCAGTTCTTC. Protein sequence: CSAEGDVGQFF.

This clonotype was counted at least ten times. The chain employs TRBV5-1 and TRBJ2-1, with 9 bases lining up with TRBD1. The V gene's germline CDR1 is SGHRS and CDR2 YFSETQ. Germline trimming cut 3 bases from V and 3 bases from J; bases unmatched to any gene: 4. This CDR3 spans 15 amino acids. DNA of the CDR3: TGCGCCAGCAGCTCGACAGGGGGGTACTACAATGAGCAGTTCTTC. This encodes CASSSTGGYYNEQFF.

The chain carries TRBV11-2 and TRBJ2-3; D may be TRBD2 (5 bases). The CDR3 contains 15 residues. Trimming removed 8 bases from V and 1 base from J, with 16 bases in between. Germline V gene sequence: CDR1 SGHAT, CDR2 FQNNGV. The CDR3, as DNA: TGTGCCAGCCTCGGGGAATCCCAGGGCACAGATACGCAGTATTTT. It is translated as CASLGESQGTDTQYF.

The rearrangement links TRBV18 to TRBJ1-2; the match to TRBD1 covers 8 bases. The CDR3 runs 13 residues. The J segment lost 8 bases and the V segment lost 8 bases, leaving 10 bases of the junction unmatched. The germline V gene has CDR1 KGHSH and CDR2 LQKENI. This CDR3 is CASGATGEGGYTF. The CDR3 coding sequence is TGTGCCAGCGGCGCGACAGGGGAAGGAGGCTACACCTTC.